Detailed here is one TCR beta chain. This specimen belongs to a study of OX40 agonist ivuxolimab in advanced cancers. The method was immunoSEQ multiplex PCR; TCRdb's version includes in-frame clones alone and lacks a portion of them. This table has approximately 46,000 clones, around 80% appearing once. Germline CDR1 and CDR2: SGHRS and YFSETQ. This CDR3 contains 15 residues. Trimming stripped 0 bases from V and 1 base from J, with 7 bases between. The rearrangement joins TRBV5-1 to TRBJ2-2; D is uncertain. The input for sequencing was CD4+ or CD8+ T cells sorted from blood, taken in a trial of the OX40 agonist ivuxolimab. The sequence was collected from an adult with an advanced solid tumor such as melanoma, head and neck, liver or kidney cancer. The chain's CDR3 is CASSLVAGNTGELFF. The DNA of the CDR3 is TGCGCCAGCAGCTTGGTGGCAGGGAACACCGGGGAGCTGTTTTTT.